This TCR beta chain was identified during a study of cytomegalovirus exposure and HLA in healthy donors. Whole-study findings and limits: A later analysis showed TCR association rates differing by HLA locus, peaking at DRB1 and lowest at HLA-C. Later analysis demonstrated an association between a missense DCLRE1C variant and TCR beta V- and J-gene trimming.

60 Vbeta and 13 Jbeta primers were used in PCR. Measured with immunoSEQ multiplex PCR; TCRdb has only the in-frame clones, and not every one. The table lists 85,000 to 120,000 clones, around 80% of them singletons. Concerning this clone: No antigen is known for it.

Germline CDR1 reads SGHTA; CDR2 reads FQGNSA. The V and J ends lost 5 bases and 0 bases, in that order; junction bases with no gene match: 5. CDR3 length: 16 amino acids. Healthy donors of bone marrow made up the group. This sequence joins TRBV7-2 and TRBJ2-3; 10 bases agree with TRBD2. Sequenced: PBMCs. The TCR originated in a man aged 40-55 years in good health and CMV-seronegative. CDR3 residues: CASSQQAGGSTDTQYF. CDR3 DNA sequence: TGTGCCAGCAGCCAACAAGCGGGGGGGAGCACAGATACGCAGTATTTT.